The 9 T cell receptor beta chains presented below share a single source sample, sequenced in a study of tissue T cells after allogeneic stem cell transplantation. Regarding time point: mouse harvest day 14 after allogeneic transplant. Tail vein injection delivered 10^7 T-cell-depleted bone marrow cells and 10^6 splenic CD5+ T cells. TCRdb keeps only in-frame clones here, not all; method: immunoSEQ multiplex PCR. The table lists 8,500 to 10,000 clones, roughly 38% of them singletons. The sample consisted of skin. These receptors all come from a female BALB/c mouse given C57BL/6 T cells with graft-versus-host disease after an allogeneic hematopoietic cell transplant.

Remarks on this clone: Mouse germline and gene names are used. The missing CDR3 end, 1 residue past where the read stops, is filled in from the germline J gene. This CDR3 is also generated by other DNA sequences in the sample. The chain has TRBV26 and TRBJ1-1; 8 bases agree with TRBD1. Unmatched junction bases numbered 3, after V lost 5 bases and J lost 1 base. Germline V gene sequence: CDR1 KGHPV, CDR2 FQNQEV (reference sequence). The CDR3 totals 14 residues. The sequenced CDR3 bases are TGTGCCAGCAGTTTACAGGGGGGGAACACAGAAGTCTTC. This sequence encodes CASSLQGGNTEVF. The whole CDR3 sequence reads CASSLQGGNTEVFF. The variable domain in full, completed from reference TRBV26 and TRBJ1-1, reads NSKVIQTPRYLVKGQGQKAKMRCIPEKGHPVVFWYQQNKNNEFKFLINFQNQEVLQQIDMTEKRFSAECPSNSPCSLEIQSSEAGDSALYLCASSLQGGNTEVFFGKGTRLTVV.

This clone has a single count. Gene and germline names: mouse. The chain's CDR3 is CASSLGGAGTEVFF. CDR3 bases read: TGTGCCAGCAGTTTGGGGGGCGCAGGGACAGAAGTCTTC. The V call is TRBV15, the J call TRBJ1-1; possibly TRBD1 for D (6 bases). The CDR3 end lies 1 residue beyond the end of the read and is filled in from the germline J gene. Germline CDR1 is SGHND and CDR2 is FRSKSL. Trimming removed 3 bases at V and 5 bases at J, with 13 bases between. The CDR3 loop spans 14 amino acids.

Of note for this clone: Genes and germline come from the mouse. The read halts 1 residue ahead of the CDR3 end, with the missing end drawn from the germline J gene. The chain combines TRBV26 with TRBJ1-1, with 8 bases aligning to TRBD1. The J segment lost 1 base and the V segment lost 3 bases, leaving 4 bases of the junction unmatched. The CDR3 covers 15 residues. Germline values: CDR1 KGHPV, CDR2 FQNQEV (reference sequence). CDR3 DNA, as far as it was read: TGTGCCAGCAGTCTCCAAGGGACAGGGAACACAGAAGTCTTC. Amino acids: CASSLQGTGNTEVF. The full CDR3 reads CASSLQGTGNTEVFF.

About this clone: Here the gene names and germline are mouse. Read sequence stops 1 residue before the CDR3 end, and the germline J gene provides the missing end. This rearrangement joins TRBV12-2 to TRBJ2-1, with 10 bases identical to TRBD2. The CDR3 totals 17 residues. Germline trimming cut 2 bases from V and 0 bases from J; bases unmatched to any gene: 6. CDR1 is SGHLS, CDR2 HYDKME, per germline. The CDR3 spells CASSHDWGAPNYAEQFF. The CDR3 DNA, read in part, is TGTGCCAGCTCTCATGACTGGGGGGCCCCTAACTATGCTGAGCAGTTC.

About this clone itself: The gene symbols are mouse symbols. The sequenced fragment ends 1 residue before the CDR3 boundary, so the rest is inferred from the germline J gene. Within the sample, other DNA sequences also encode this same CDR3. V is TRBV26 and J is TRBJ2-2; 7 bases agree with TRBD1. V lost 3 bases, J lost 3 bases, and 1 base stayed unmatched. The germline V gene has CDR1 KGHPV and CDR2 FQNQEV (reference sequence). There are 14 residues in the CDR3. Incomplete CDR3 DNA: TGTGCCAGCAGTCTCACAGGGGACACCGGGCAGCTCTAC. Translated: CASSLTGDTGQLY. In full, the CDR3 reads CASSLTGDTGQLYF.

Concerning this clone itself: Any gene name here is a mouse gene name. The CDR3 goes on 1 residue after the read ends, and that part is filled in from the germline J gene. The V gene is TRBV12-1, the J gene TRBJ2-7, with 13 bases lining up with TRBD2. J was trimmed by 6 bases and V by 3 bases; bases with no gene match: 4. This CDR3 region has 14 residues. Germline lookup yields CDR1 SGHSN and CDR2 HYEKVE. The CDR3 is CASSSGTGGGEQYF. Partial CDR3 DNA: TGTGCCAGCTCTTCCGGGACTGGGGGGGGTGAACAGTAC. Together with reference TRBV12-1 and TRBJ2-7, the CDR3 gives the full variable domain: DSGVVQSPRHIIKEKGGRSVLTCIPISGHSNVVWYQQTLGKELKFLIQHYEKVERDKGFLPSRFSVQQFDDYHSEMNMSALELEDSAMYFCASSSGTGGGEQYFGPGTRLTVL.

Concerning this clone itself: The gene names given are mouse names. The CDR3 end lies 1 residue beyond the end of the read and is filled in from the germline J gene. J is TRBJ2-5 and V is TRBV26; 12 bases align to TRBD2. Germline CDR1 reads KGHPV; CDR2 reads FQNQEV (reference sequence). The J segment lost 7 bases and the V segment lost 4 bases, leaving 3 bases of the junction unmatched. The CDR3 is made up of 14 amino acids. The sequenced part of the CDR3 DNA is TGTGCCAGCAGTCCGGGACTGGGGGGAAACACCCAGTAC. This gives the protein CASSPGLGGNTQY. The entire CDR3 sequence reads CASSPGLGGNTQYF.

Turning to this clone: Gene names follow the mouse nomenclature. The CDR3 goes on 1 residue after the read ends, and that part is filled in from the germline J gene. The chain links TRBV19 to TRBJ1-4; 10 bases map to TRBD1. With 8 bases clipped from V and 3 bases from J, the junction kept 7 bases outside the gene matches. The germline V gene encodes CDR1 FNHDT and CDR2 SITEND (reference sequence). CDR3 length equals 15 residues. Partial CDR3 DNA: TGTGCCAGATCCGGGACAGGGGAGACCAACGAAAGATTATTT. Translating it yields CARSGTGETNERLF. In full, the CDR3 reads CARSGTGETNERLFF.

By frequency in the sample, this clone is medium-sized. Gene labels here are mouse ones. Read sequence stops 1 residue before the CDR3 end, and the germline J gene provides the missing end. J is TRBJ1-3 and V is TRBV19, with 11 nucleotides matching TRBD1. This CDR3 comprises 17 residues. CDR1 and CDR2 (germline): FNHDT, SITEND (reference sequence). The ends lost 1 base at V and 7 bases at J; junction bases unmatched: 10. The CDR3 DNA, read in part, is TGTGCCAGCAGTATAAGAGAGAGGACAGGGGGCAGGAATACGCTCTAT. This gives the protein CASSIRERTGGRNTLY. The CDR3 in its entirety is CASSIRERTGGRNTLYF.